The text below deals with one T cell receptor (beta chain). This entry belongs to a study of control samples from healthy donors and cancer patients. The CDR3 contains 18 residues. The germline V gene encodes CDR1 SGHNT and CDR2 YYREEE (reference sequence). V dropped 2 bases and J dropped 0 bases, with 18 bases sitting between them. TCRdb's table, derived via immunoSEQ multiplex PCR, lists solely in-frame clones and lacks some. Here the sample spans around 200,000 clones, 85% to 95% being singletons. Material for sequencing was blood. The sequence was obtained from a man aged 50 or older in good health. The J gene is TRBJ1-3, the V gene TRBV5-4, with D possibly being TRBD1 (5 bases). CDR3 nucleotides: TGTGCCAGCAGCTTTGACCAGGGTGGGTTTAGCTCTGGAAACACCATATATTTT. Translation gives CASSFDQGGFSSGNTIYF.